This TCR beta chain was observed in a study of cytomegalovirus exposure and HLA in healthy donors. The overall study: Of fewer than 450 genotyped donors, about 81% clustered with self-reported Caucasian donors. Study-wide points: In a later analysis, specific HLA alleles were associated with 15,000 to 20,000 TCR beta sequences at a 0.05 false discovery rate. The authors later linked a missense DCLRE1C variant to TCR beta V- and J-gene trimming.

On this clone: Its target is unknown.

Amplification used 60 Vbeta primers and 13 Jbeta primers. In the source study's methods: In a later analysis, of around 83 million unique beta chains, some 10 million appeared in at least two donors. Clones were read by immunoSEQ multiplex PCR, and TCRdb kept only the in-frame ones, dropping some. V and J calls plus clone size are reproduced from that table; the DNA served to infer D and trimming. This sample carries some 130,000 clones, about three quarters of them seen once, and the ten largest clones take roughly 1.3%. This CDR3 is built from 18 residues. Germline CDR1 reads MNHNS; CDR2 reads SASEGT. The J segment lost 4 bases and the V segment lost 3 bases, leaving 13 bases of the junction unmatched.

Sequencing used PBMCs. The rearrangement joins TRBV6-1 to TRBJ2-3; 10 bases line up with TRBD2. The TCR comes from a woman aged 40-49 years in good health and CMV-seronegative. The CDR3 nucleotides are TGTGCCAGCAGTGAGGGCCAGCTAGCGGGGGTTTTCGCAGATACGCAGTATTTT. Translating gives CASSEGQLAGVFADTQYF.